Described below is a single T cell receptor (beta chain) sequence and its context. TCRdb passed the 5' RACE reads through MiXCR, listing each CDR3 protein once. The sample shows 310,000 or so distinct CDR3 sequences, 20% of them seen only once. This sample stems from a study of CD8 T cells in ankylosing spondylitis. This CDR3 has 15 amino acids. Germline CDR1 and CDR2: LNHNV and YYDKDF (reference sequence). V lost 0 bases to trimming and J lost 3 bases, with 9 bases between them. Specimen: blood, either unsorted or a sorted T cell fraction (not recorded which). This chain links TRBV15 with TRBJ2-1; D call uncertain. The sequence came from a male donor with ankylosing spondylitis or in good health (not recorded which). DNA of the CDR3: TGTGCCACCAGCAGAGATTCGCCGGACTACAATGAGCAGTTCTTC. Amino acid sequence: CATSRDSPDYNEQFF.